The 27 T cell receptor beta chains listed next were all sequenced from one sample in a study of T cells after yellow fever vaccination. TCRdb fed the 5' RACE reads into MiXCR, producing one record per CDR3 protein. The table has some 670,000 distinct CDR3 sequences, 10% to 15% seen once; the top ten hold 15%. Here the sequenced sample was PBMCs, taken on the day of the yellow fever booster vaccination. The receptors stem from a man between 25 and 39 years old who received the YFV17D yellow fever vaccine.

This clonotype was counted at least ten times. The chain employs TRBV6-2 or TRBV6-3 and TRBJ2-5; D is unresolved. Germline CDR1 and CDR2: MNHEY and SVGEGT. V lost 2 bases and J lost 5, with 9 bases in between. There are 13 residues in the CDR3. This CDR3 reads CASSYPGGETQYF. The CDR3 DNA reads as TGTGCCAGCAGTTACCCGGGTGGCGAGACCCAGTACTTC.

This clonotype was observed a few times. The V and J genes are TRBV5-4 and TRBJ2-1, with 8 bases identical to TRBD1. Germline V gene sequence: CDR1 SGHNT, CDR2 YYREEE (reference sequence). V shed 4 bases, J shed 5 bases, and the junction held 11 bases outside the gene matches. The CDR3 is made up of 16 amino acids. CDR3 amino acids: CASSLAWGTGNNEQFF. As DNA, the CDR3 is TGTGCCAGCAGCCTGGCTTGGGGGACAGGCAACAATGAGCAGTTCTTC.

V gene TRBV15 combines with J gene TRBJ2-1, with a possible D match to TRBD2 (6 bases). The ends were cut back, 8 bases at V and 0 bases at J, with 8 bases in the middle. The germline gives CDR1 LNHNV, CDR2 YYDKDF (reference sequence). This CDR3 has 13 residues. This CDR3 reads CATGRDSYNEQFF. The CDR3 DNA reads TGTGCCACCGGGCGGGACTCCTACAATGAGCAGTTCTTC.

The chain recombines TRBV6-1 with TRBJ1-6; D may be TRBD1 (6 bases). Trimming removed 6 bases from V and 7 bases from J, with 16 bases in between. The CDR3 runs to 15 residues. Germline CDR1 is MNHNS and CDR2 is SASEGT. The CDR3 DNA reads TGTGCCAGCAGAGCCCCGGGACAACCCAATTCACCCCTCCACTTT. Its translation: CASRAPGQPNSPLHF.

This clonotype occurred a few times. The CDR3 DNA sequence: TGCAGTGCAAAGGAGGGTTGGGGTCAGGACACAGATACGCAGTATTTT. This translates into CSAKEGWGQDTDTQYF. V gene TRBV20-1 combines with J gene TRBJ2-3, with a possible D match to TRBD2 (6 bases). With 6 bases removed from V and 2 bases from J, the gap between germline ends came to 21 bases. This CDR3 contains 16 residues. From germline, CDR1 is DFQATT and CDR2 SNEGSKA (reference sequence).

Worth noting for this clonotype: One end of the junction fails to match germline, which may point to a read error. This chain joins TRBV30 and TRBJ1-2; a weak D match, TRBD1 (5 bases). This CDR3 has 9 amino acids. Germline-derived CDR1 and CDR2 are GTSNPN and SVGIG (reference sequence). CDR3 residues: CACLRGGRF. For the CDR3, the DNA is TGTGCCTGCTTACGGGGGGGACGTTTC.

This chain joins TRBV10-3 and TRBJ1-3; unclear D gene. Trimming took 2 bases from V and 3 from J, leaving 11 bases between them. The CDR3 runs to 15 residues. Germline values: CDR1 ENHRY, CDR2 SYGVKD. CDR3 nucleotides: TGTGCCATCAGTGAGCCCTCGTTGGATGGAAACACCATATATTTT. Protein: CAISEPSLDGNTIYF.

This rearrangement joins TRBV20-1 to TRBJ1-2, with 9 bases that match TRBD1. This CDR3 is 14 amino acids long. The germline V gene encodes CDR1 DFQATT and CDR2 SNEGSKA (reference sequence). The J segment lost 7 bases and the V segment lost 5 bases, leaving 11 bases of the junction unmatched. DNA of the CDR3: TGCAGTGCTGAGCATCGGACAGGGGACGGTGGCTACACCTTC. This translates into CSAEHRTGDGGYTF.

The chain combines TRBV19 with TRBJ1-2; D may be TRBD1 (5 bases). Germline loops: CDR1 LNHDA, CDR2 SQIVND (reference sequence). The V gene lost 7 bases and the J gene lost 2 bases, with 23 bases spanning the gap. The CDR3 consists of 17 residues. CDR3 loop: CASNIGRDYEGNYGYTF. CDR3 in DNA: TGTGCCAGTAATATTGGCCGGGACTACGAAGGGAACTATGGCTACACCTTC. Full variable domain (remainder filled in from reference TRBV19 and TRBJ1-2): DGGITQSPKYLFRKEGQNVTLSCEQNLNHDAMYWYRQDPGQGLRLIYYSQIVNDFQKGDIAEGYSVSREKKESFPLTVTSAQKNPTAFYLCASNIGRDYEGNYGYTFGSGTRLTVV.

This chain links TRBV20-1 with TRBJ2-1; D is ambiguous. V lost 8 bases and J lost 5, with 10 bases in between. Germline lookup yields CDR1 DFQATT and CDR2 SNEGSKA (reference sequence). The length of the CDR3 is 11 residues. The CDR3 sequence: CSLVGDNEQFF. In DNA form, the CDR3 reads TGCAGTCTGGTTGGTGACAATGAGCAGTTCTTC.

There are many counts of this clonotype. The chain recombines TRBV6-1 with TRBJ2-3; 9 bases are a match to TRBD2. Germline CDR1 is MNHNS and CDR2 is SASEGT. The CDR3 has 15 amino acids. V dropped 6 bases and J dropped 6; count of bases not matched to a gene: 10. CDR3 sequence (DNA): TGTGCCAGCAGAATTTCGCGGGAGGGCCCGGATACGCAGTATTTT. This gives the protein CASRISREGPDTQYF.

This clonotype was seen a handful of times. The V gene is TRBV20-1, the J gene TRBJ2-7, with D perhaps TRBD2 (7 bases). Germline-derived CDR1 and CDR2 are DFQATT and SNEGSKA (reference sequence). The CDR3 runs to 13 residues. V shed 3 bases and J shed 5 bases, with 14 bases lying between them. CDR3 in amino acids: CSASVSGGNEQYF. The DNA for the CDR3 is TGCAGTGCTAGCGTTTCGGGGGGCAACGAGCAGTACTTC.

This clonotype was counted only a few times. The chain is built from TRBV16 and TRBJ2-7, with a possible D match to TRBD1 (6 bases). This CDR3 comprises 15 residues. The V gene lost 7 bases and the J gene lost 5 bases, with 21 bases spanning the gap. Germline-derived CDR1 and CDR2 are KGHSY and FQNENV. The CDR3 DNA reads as TGTGCCAGCACGAGTAGTGGCCAGGGGCGCGACGAGCAGTACTTC. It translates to CASTSSGQGRDEQYF. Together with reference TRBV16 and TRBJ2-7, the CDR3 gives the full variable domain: GEEVAQTPKHLVRGEGQKAKLYCAPIKGHSYVFWYQQVLKNEFKFLISFQNENVFDETGMPKERFSAKCLPNSPCSLEIQATKLEDSAVYFCASTSSGQGRDEQYFGPGTRLTVT.

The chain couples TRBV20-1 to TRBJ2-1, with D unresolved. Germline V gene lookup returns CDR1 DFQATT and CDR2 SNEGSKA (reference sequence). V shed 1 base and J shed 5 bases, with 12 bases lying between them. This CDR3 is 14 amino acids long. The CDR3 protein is CSARGAMRDNEQFF. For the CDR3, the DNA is TGCAGTGCTAGAGGGGCAATGAGAGACAATGAGCAGTTCTTC.

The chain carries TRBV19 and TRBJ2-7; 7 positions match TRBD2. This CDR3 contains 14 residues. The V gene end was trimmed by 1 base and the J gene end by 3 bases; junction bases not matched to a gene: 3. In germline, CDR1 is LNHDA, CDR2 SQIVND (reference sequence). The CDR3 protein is CASSIAGRIYEQYF. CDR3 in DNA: TGTGCCAGTAGTATAGCCGGGAGGATCTACGAGCAGTACTTC.

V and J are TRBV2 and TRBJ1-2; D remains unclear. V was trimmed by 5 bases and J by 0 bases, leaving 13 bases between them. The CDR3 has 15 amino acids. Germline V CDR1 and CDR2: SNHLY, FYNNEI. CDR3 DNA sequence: TGTGCCAGCAGTTACCAGACGGCTACTAACTATGGCTACACCTTC. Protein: CASSYQTATNYGYTF.

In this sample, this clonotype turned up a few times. Written as DNA, the CDR3 is TGCAGTGCTAGAGCGGAGCGGGGCAGCACAGATACGCAGTATTTT. Protein product: CSARAERGSTDTQYF. The genes are TRBV20-1 and TRBJ2-3, with TRBD2 matching over 7 bases. The CDR3 covers 15 residues. The V gene end was trimmed by 1 base and the J gene end by 0 bases; junction bases not matched to a gene: 4. The germline CDR1 and CDR2 sequences are DFQATT and SNEGSKA (reference sequence).

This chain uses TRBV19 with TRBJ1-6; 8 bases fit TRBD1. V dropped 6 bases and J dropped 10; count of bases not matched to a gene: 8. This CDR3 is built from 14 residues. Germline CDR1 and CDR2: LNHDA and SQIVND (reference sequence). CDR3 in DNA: TGTGCCAGTAGGATTACAGGGGGTTGGTCACCCCTCCACTTT. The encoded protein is CASRITGGWSPLHF.

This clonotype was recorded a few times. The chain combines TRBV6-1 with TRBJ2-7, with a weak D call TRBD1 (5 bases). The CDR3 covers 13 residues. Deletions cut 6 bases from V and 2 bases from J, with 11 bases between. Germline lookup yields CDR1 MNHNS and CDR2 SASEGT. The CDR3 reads CASRLYRTYEQYF. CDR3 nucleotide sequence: TGTGCCAGCAGATTGTACAGGACCTACGAGCAGTACTTC.

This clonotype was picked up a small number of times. Written as DNA, the CDR3 is TGTGCCAGTAATTATTTCGGGACTAGCGGCAACAATGAGCAGTTCTTC. Its translation: CASNYFGTSGNNEQFF. The V gene is TRBV19, the J gene TRBJ2-1; 11 bases align to TRBD2. J was trimmed by 5 bases and V by 7 bases; bases with no gene match: 10. CDR3 length: 16 residues. Germline CDR1 LNHDA, CDR2 SQIVND (reference sequence). Full variable domain (rest looked up from reference TRBV19 and TRBJ2-1): DGGITQSPKYLFRKEGQNVTLSCEQNLNHDAMYWYRQDPGQGLRLIYYSQIVNDFQKGDIAEGYSVSREKKESFPLTVTSAQKNPTAFYLCASNYFGTSGNNEQFFGPGTRLTVL.

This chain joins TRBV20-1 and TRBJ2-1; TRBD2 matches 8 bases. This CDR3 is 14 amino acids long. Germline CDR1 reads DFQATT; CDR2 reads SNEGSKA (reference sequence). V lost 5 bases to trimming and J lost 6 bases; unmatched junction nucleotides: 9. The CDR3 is CSACSPTSGNEQFF. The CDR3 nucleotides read TGCAGTGCTTGTTCCCCAACTAGCGGCAATGAGCAGTTCTTC.

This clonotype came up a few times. For the CDR3, the DNA is TGTGCCAGCAGCAAAGGACTAGCGGGAGGGTACAATGAGCAGTTCTTC. It translates to CASSKGLAGGYNEQFF. The chain uses TRBV21-1 and TRBJ2-1; the D call of TRBD2 is as the table states it, not checked on the DNA. TRBV21-1 counts as a pseudogene. The length of the CDR3 is 16 residues.

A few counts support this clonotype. This CDR3 is CASSGLFRGYTGELFF. CDR3 nucleotide sequence: TGCGCCAGCAGCGGGCTTTTCAGGGGGTACACCGGGGAGCTGTTTTTT. V gene TRBV5-1 combines with J gene TRBJ2-2; 7 nucleotides align to TRBD1. Per germline, CDR1 SGHRS and CDR2 YFSETQ. The CDR3 spans 16 residues. Trimming took 4 bases from V and 3 from J; bases not matched to a gene: 9. Variable domain in full (rest from reference TRBV5-1 and TRBJ2-2): KAGVTQTPRYLIKTRGQQVTLSCSPISGHRSVSWYQQTPGQGLQFLFEYFSETQRNKGNFPGRFSGRQFSNSRSEMNVSTLELGDSALYLCASSGLFRGYTGELFFGEGSRLTVL.

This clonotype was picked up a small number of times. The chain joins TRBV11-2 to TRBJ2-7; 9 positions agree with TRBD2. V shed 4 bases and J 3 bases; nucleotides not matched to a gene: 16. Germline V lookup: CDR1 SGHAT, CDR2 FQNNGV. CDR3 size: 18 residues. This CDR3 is CASSSRGDSGRSRYEQYF. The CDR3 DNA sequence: TGTGCCAGCAGCTCGAGAGGTGACAGCGGGAGGTCCCGCTACGAGCAGTACTTC. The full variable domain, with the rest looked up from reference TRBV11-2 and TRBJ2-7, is EAGVAQSPRYKIIEKRQSVAFWCNPISGHATLYWYQQILGQGPKLLIQFQNNGVVDDSQLPKDRFSAERLKGVDSTLKIQPAKLEDSAVYLCASSSRGDSGRSRYEQYFGPGTRLTVT.

DNA for the CDR3: TGTGCCAGCAGTATGAGGACTAGCGGGAGGGATACGCAGTATTTT. The encoded protein is CASSMRTSGRDTQYF. The chain couples TRBV7-2 to TRBJ2-3; 14 bases match TRBD2. In germline, CDR1 is SGHTA, CDR2 FQGNSA. Germline trimming cut 6 bases from V and 6 bases from J; bases unmatched to any gene: 5. CDR3 size: 15 residues.

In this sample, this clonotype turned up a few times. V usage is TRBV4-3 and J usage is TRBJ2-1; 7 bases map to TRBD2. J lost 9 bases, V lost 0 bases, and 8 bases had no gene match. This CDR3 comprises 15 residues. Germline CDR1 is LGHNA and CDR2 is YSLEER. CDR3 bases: TGCGCCAGCAGCCAAGATCGAGGGAGGGCGGGTGAGCAGTTCTTC. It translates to CASSQDRGRAGEQFF.

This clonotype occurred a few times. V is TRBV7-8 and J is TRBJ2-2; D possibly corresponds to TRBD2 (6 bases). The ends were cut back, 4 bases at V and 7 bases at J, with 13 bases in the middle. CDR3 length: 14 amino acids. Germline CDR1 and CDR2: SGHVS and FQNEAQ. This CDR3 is CASSSLREFGELFF. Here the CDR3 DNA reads TGTGCCAGCAGCTCCCTCCGGGAGTTCGGGGAGCTGTTTTTT.